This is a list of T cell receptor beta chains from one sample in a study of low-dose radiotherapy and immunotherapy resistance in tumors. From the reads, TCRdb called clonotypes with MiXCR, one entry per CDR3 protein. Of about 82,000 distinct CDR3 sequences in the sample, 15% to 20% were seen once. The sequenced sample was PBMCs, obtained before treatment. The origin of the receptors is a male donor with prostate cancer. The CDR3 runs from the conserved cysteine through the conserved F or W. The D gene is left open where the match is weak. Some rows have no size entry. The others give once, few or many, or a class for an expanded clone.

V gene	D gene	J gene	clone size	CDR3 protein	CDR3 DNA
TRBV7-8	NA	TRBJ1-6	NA	CASSAKERGGYNSPLHF	TGTGCCAGCAGCGCCAAAGAGAGGGGCGGGTATAATTCACCCCTCCACTTT
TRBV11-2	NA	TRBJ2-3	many	CASELQPPTDTQYF	TGTGCCAGCGAATTACAACCACCCACAGATACGCAGTATTTT
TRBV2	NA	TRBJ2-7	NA	CASSEGLGEQNF	TGTGCCAGCAGTGAAGGGTTAGGGGAGCAGAACTTC
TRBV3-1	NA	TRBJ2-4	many	CASSQFRQGLQYF	TGTGCCAGCAGCCAATTCCGTCAGGGGTTGCAGTACTTC
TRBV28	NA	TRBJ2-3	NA	CASSWEQSTDTQYF	TGTGCCAGCAGTTGGGAACAGAGCACAGATACGCAGTATTTT
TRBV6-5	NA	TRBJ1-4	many	CASSYSISSVGNEKLFF	TGTGCCAGCAGTTACTCGATATCTTCGGTAGGGAATGAAAAACTGTTTTTT
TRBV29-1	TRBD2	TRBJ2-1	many	CSVELLAGIHNEQFF	TGCAGCGTTGAATTACTAGCGGGAATCCACAATGAGCAGTTCTTC
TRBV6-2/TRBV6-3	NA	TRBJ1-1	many	CASRPLGAGSTEAFF	TGTGCCAGCAGACCTCTGGGGGCGGGGAGCACTGAAGCTTTCTTT
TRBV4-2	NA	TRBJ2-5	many	CASSPGAAQETQYF	TGTGCCAGCAGCCCCGGTGCCGCACAAGAGACCCAGTACTTC
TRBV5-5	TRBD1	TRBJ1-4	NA	CASSLFSTGDEKLFF	TGTGCCAGCAGCTTATTCTCGACAGGGGATGAAAAACTGTTTTTT
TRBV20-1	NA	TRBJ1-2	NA	CSASEGNYGYTF	TGCAGTGCTAGCGAGGGAAACTATGGCTACACCTTC
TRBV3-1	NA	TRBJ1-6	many	CASSEQADNSPLHF	TGTGCCAGCAGCGAACAAGCCGATAATTCACCCCTCCACTTT
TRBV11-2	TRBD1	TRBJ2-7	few	CASSSNRGPRSYEQYF	TGTGCCAGCAGCTCGAACAGGGGCCCGAGGTCCTACGAGCAGTACTTC
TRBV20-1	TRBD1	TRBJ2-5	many	CSGTGGLETQYF	TGCAGTGGAACAGGGGGCTTGGAGACCCAGTACTTC
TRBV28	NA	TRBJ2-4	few	CASSFRQLTKNIQYF	TGTGCCAGCAGTTTTAGACAGCTTACCAAAAACATTCAGTACTTC
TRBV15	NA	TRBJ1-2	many	CATSSNRDTPYGYTF	TGTGCCACCAGCAGTAACCGGGACACACCCTATGGCTACACCTTC
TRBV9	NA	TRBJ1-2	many	CASRQAPEVGGYTF	TGTGCCAGTAGACAGGCCCCGGAGGTCGGTGGCTACACCTTC
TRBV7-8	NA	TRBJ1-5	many	CASSLQGINQPQHF	TGTGCCAGCAGCTTACAAGGGATCAATCAGCCCCAGCATTTT
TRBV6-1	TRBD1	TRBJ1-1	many	CASSKGAKSTEAFF	TGTGCCAGCTCTAAGGGGGCGAAATCCACTGAAGCTTTCTTT
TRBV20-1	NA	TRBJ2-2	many	CSAHSVLFGGELFF	TGCAGTGCTCATAGTGTACTTTTTGGCGGGGAGCTGTTTTTT
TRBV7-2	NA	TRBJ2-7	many	CASSSDLRYEQYF	TGTGCCAGCAGCTCCGACCTACGCTACGAGCAGTACTTC
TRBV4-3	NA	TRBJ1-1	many	CASSQRMGGGWETEAFF	TGCGCCAGCAGCCAGAGAATGGGGGGCGGATGGGAAACTGAAGCTTTCTTT
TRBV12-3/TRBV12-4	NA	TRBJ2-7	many	CASSTSYEQYF	TGTGCCAGCAGTACCTCCTACGAGCAGTACTTC
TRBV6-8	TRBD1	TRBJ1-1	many	CASSQTGMNTEAFF	TGTGCCAGCAGCCAGACAGGGATGAACACTGAAGCTTTCTTT
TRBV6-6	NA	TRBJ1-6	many	CASSSRDAASTNSPLHF	TGTGCCAGCAGCAGCCGGGACGCCGCTAGTACAAATTCACCCCTCCACTTT
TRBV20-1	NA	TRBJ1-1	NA	CSARDRGGMNTEAFF	TGCAGTGCTAGAGATCGGGGGGGGATGAACACTGAAGCTTTCTTT
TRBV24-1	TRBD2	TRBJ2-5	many	CATSDSGTSGGETQYF	TGTGCCACCAGTGATAGCGGGACTAGCGGGGGAGAGACCCAGTACTTC
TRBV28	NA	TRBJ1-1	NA	CASRIGGAEAFF	TGTGCCAGCCGAATCGGGGGGGCTGAAGCTTTCTTT
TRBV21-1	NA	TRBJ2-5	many	CARQGRMVGQETQYF	TGTGCCAGACAGGGGAGGATGGTGGGTCAAGAGACCCAGTACTTC
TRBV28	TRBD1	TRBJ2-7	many	CASSGDSKYEQYF	TGTGCCAGCTCCGGGGACAGCAAGTACGAGCAGTACTTC
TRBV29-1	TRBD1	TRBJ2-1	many	CSVETGTYNEQFF	TGCAGCGTTGAGACAGGGACCTACAATGAGCAGTTCTTC
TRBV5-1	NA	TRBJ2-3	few	CASSGSGVITDTQYF	TGCGCCAGCAGCGGTTCAGGGGTAATTACAGATACGCAGTATTTT
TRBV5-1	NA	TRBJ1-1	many	CASSWTQGNTEAFF	TGCGCCAGCAGCTGGACACAGGGGAACACTGAAGCTTTCTTT
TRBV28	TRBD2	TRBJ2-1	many	CASSPSTSGRWNEQFF	TGTGCCAGCAGTCCATCGACTAGCGGGAGGTGGAATGAGCAGTTCTTC